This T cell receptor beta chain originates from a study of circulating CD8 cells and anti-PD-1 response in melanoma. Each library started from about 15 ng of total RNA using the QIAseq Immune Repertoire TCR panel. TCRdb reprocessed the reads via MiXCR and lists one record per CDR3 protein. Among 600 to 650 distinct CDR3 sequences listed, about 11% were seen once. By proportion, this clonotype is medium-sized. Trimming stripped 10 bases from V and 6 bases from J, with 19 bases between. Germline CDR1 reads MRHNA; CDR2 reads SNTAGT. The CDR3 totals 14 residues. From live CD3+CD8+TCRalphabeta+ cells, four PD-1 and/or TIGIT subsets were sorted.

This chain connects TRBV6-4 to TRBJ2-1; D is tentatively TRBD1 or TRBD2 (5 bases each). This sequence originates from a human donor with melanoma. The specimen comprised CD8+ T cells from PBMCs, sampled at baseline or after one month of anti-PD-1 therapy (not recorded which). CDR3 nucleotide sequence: TGTGCCACCTTTAGCGAAGGGGCTTTCAATGAGCAGTTCTTC. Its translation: CATFSEGAFNEQFF.